This is a list of T cell receptor beta chains from one sample in a study of T cell repertoires in cytomegalovirus infection. No antigens are known for them. TCRdb itself ran the reads through MiXCR, one entry per CDR3 protein. Of tens of thousands of distinct CDR3 sequences in the sample, roughly 44% are singletons; the top ten hold more than 80%. The source material was CD8+ T cells from cultured PBMCs, sampled from culture after CMV antigen stimulation. These receptors originate from a human donor in good health (CMV status not recorded). Some clones in this sample may be carry-over from other donors' samples. Both conserved end residues are part of each CDR3. The D gene is left open where the match is weak. The listing skips clone size in some rows; elsewhere it reads once, few, many or a size class.

size: .; V: TRBV7-2; D: .; J: TRBJ2-3; CDR3: CVSNRVLDTDTQYF
size: few; V: TRBV4-1; D: TRBD1; J: TRBJ2-7; CDR3: CASSPLGTAEQYF
size: .; V: TRBV4-1; D: .; J: TRBJ2-3; CDR3: CASSHRGDGRNPSVGQYF
size: many; V: TRBV7-9; D: .; J: TRBJ2-7; CDR3: CASSPSLIGVLEQYF
size: .; V: TRBV6-5; D: TRBD2; J: TRBJ2-2; CDR3: CASSYHTLGGRLAGGPTGELFF
size: .; V: TRBV27; D: TRBD2; J: TRBJ2-5; CDR3: CASSSRGTSAVQETQYF
size: .; V: TRBV6-5; D: .; J: TRBJ2-7; CDR3: CASSSLLVAGFLYEQYF
size: few; V: TRBV25-1; D: TRBD1; J: TRBJ2-5; CDR3: CASSGSQGAGETQYF
size: .; V: TRBV6-1; D: .; J: TRBJ2-3; CDR3: CASSPRDDHSSTDTQYF
size: .; V: TRBV7-6; D: .; J: TRBJ1-1; CDR3: CASSSRGGDQNTEAFF
size: .; V: TRBV4-1; D: .; J: TRBJ1-1; CDR3: CASSQDSRMKAFF
size: .; V: TRBV6-5; D: .; J: TRBJ2-7; CDR3: CASSYKPGQLYEQYF
size: .; V: TRBV6-1; D: .; J: TRBJ1-4; CDR3: CASSGYGIYEKLFF
size: .; V: TRBV27; D: TRBD2; J: TRBJ2-7; CDR3: CASSLWASGVSYEQYF
size: .; V: TRBV7-3; D: TRBD2; J: TRBJ2-2; CDR3: CASSLPSSGGTGELFF
size: .; V: TRBV19; D: .; J: TRBJ1-5; CDR3: CASSMLGGWREPQHF
size: .; V: TRBV7-1; D: .; J: TRBJ1-2; CDR3: CASSHSGNSGNGYTF
size: .; V: TRBV7-8; D: TRBD2; J: TRBJ2-1; CDR3: CASSKLGTSGKGYEQFF
size: .; V: TRBV5-1; D: .; J: TRBJ1-1; CDR3: CASSQTTLGLNTEAFF
size: few; V: TRBV12-3/TRBV12-4; D: TRBD2; J: TRBJ2-5; CDR3: CASSSSSGGAKETQYF
size: .; V: TRBV6-8; D: TRBD1; J: TRBJ2-7; CDR3: CASRDTTGGNYEQYF
size: many; V: TRBV6-2/TRBV6-3; D: .; J: TRBJ1-1; CDR3: CASSYPTPHAFF
size: .; V: TRBV7-3; D: TRBD2; J: TRBJ2-1; CDR3: CASSRTSGRDEQFF
size: .; V: TRBV6-1; D: TRBD1; J: TRBJ1-2; CDR3: CASSTGVVNGYTF
size: .; V: TRBV29-1; D: TRBD2; J: TRBJ2-3; CDR3: CSVEDVLAATDTQYF
size: .; V: TRBV7-6; D: TRBD1; J: TRBJ1-2; CDR3: CASSMGQGDYGYTF
size: once; V: TRBV7-2; D: .; J: TRBJ1-4; CDR3: CASRPYPLEEKLFF
size: .; V: TRBV7-9; D: .; J: TRBJ2-7; CDR3: CASSATEGIYEQYF
size: .; V: TRBV7-9; D: .; J: TRBJ1-2; CDR3: CASSLKVVDIRNYGYTF
size: few; V: TRBV7-8; D: .; J: TRBJ2-1; CDR3: CASSLGLGPLLYNEQFF
size: .; V: TRBV7-2; D: .; J: TRBJ1-3; CDR3: CASSLDWISSSGNTIYF
size: .; V: TRBV7-8; D: .; J: TRBJ1-3; CDR3: CASSLTARRGTGSGNTIYF
size: .; V: TRBV19; D: .; J: TRBJ2-1; CDR3: CASIGEGDEQFF
size: .; V: TRBV19; D: .; J: TRBJ2-1; CDR3: CASSIVPLRFNEQFF
size: .; V: TRBV7-6; D: .; J: TRBJ2-7; CDR3: CASSPRAGISYEQYF
size: .; V: TRBV6-8; D: .; J: TRBJ1-2; CDR3: CASSYRQTNANYGYTF
size: .; V: TRBV7-8; D: .; J: TRBJ1-5; CDR3: CASSLGSSNYQPQHF
size: .; V: TRBV28; D: .; J: TRBJ1-6; CDR3: CASRHNNSPLHF
size: .; V: TRBV7-3; D: TRBD2; J: TRBJ2-1; CDR3: CASSSAGGAPNEQFF
size: few; V: TRBV7-6; D: TRBD2; J: TRBJ2-2; CDR3: CASSLGRGDTGELFF
size: .; V: TRBV7-9; D: TRBD2; J: TRBJ2-3; CDR3: CASSLVAGVADTQYF
size: .; V: TRBV15; D: TRBD1; J: TRBJ2-1; CDR3: CATSTTGDSDNEQFF
size: .; V: TRBV9; D: .; J: TRBJ2-1; CDR3: CASSAGLINEQFF
size: .; V: TRBV19; D: TRBD1; J: TRBJ2-3; CDR3: CASSIVASGTAYTDTQYF